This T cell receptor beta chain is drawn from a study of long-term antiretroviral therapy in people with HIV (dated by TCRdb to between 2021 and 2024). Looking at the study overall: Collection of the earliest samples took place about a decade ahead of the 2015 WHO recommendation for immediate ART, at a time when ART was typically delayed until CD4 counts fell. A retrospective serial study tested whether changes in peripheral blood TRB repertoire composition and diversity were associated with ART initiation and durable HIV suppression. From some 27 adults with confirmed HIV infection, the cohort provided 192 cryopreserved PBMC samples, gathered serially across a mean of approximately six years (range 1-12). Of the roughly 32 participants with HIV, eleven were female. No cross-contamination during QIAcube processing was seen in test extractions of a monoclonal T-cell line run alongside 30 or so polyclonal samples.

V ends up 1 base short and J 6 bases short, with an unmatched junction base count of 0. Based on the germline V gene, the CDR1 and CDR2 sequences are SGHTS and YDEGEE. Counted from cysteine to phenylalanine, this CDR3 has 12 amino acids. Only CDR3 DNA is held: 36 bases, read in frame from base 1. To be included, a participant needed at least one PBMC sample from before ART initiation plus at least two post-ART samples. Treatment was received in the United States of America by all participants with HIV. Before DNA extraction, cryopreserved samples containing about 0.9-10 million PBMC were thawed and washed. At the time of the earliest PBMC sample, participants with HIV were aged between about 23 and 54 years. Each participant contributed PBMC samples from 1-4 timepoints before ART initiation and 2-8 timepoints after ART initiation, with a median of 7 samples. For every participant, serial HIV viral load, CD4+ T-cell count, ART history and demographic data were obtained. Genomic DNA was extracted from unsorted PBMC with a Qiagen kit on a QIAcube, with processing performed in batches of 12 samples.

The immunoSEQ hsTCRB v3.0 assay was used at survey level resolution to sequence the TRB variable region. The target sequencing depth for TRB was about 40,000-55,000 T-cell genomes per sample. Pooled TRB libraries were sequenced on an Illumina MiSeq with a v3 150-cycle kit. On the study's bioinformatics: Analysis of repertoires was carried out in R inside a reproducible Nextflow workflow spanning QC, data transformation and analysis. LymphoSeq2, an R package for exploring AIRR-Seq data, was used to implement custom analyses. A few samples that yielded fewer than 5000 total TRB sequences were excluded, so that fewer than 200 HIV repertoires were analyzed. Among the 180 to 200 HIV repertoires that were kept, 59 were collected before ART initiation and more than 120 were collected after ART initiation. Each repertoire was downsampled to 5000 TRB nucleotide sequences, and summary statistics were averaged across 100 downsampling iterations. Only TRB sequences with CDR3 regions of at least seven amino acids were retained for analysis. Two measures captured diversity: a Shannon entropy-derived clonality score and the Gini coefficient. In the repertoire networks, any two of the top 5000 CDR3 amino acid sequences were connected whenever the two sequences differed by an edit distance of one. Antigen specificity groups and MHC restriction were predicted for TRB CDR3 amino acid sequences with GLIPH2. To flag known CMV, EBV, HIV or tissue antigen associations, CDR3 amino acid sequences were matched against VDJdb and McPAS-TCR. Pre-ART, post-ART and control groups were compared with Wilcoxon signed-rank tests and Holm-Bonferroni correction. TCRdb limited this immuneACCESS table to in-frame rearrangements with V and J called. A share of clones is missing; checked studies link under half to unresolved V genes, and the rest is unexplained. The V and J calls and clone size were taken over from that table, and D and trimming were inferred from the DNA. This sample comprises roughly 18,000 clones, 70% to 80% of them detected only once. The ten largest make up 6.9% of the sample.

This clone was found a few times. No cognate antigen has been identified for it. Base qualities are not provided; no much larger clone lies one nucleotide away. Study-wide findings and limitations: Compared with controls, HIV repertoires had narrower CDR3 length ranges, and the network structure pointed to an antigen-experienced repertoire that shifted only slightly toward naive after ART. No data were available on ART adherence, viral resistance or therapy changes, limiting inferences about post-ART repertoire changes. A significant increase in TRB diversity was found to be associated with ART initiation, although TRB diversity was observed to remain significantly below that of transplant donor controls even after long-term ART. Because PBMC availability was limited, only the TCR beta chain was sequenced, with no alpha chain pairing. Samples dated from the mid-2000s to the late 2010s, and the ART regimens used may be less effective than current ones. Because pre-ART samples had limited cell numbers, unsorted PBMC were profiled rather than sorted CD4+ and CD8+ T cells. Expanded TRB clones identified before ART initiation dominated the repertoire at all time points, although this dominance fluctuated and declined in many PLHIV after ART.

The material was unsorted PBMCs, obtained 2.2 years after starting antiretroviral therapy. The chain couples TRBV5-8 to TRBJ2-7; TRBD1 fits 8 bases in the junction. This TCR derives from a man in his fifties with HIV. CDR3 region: CASSLTGGEQYF. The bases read TGTGCCAGCAGCTTGACAGGGGGCGAGCAGTACTTC. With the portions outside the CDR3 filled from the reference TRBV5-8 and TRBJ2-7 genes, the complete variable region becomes EAGVTQSPTHLIKTRGQQATLRCSPISGHTSVYWYQQALGLGLQFLLWYDEGEERNRGNFPPRFSGRQFPNYSSELNVNALELEDSALYLCASSLTGGEQYFGPGTRLTVT.